This T cell receptor beta chain emerged from a study of vaccination effects on CD4 cells after COVID-19. This clone appeared once. Its antigen is not identified. Profiling relied on immunoSEQ multiplex PCR, and the TCRdb table lists in-frame clones only, not all of them. The sample lists more than 50,000 clones, more than 60% occurring once. Culture proceeded for 10 days, and CD4+ T cells were then isolated. With 3 bases clipped from V and 1 base from J, the junction kept 2 bases outside the gene matches. This CDR3 spans 15 amino acids. The V gene's germline CDR1 is SGHRS and CDR2 YFSETQ. The sequence was obtained from a human donor who received a COVID-19 vaccine. The V gene is TRBV5-1, the J gene TRBJ2-3, with 10 positions matching TRBD2. The material was CD4+ T cells from PBMCs cultured without peptide, obtained before COVID-19 vaccination. CDR3 in DNA: TGCGCCAGCAGCTCTCTAGCGGGGGGCACAGATACGCAGTATTTT. Its protein is CASSSLAGGTDTQYF.